The entry that follows covers one T cell receptor beta chain sequence. The data were taken from a study of shared clonotypes between healthy human individuals. Clones were sequenced by immunoSEQ multiplex PCR, and TCRdb holds only the in-frame ones, with some missing. The sample contains 700,000 or so clones, about 78% of which appear only once. The length of the CDR3 is 10 residues. The V and J ends lost 11 bases and 15 bases respectively, with 17 bases between them. The V gene's germline CDR1 is MDHEN and CDR2 SYDVKM. The clonotype comes from a woman aged 25 to 39 in good health. This chain connects TRBV28 to TRBJ2-1; D possibly matches TRBD1 or TRBD2 (6 bases each). The sample was memory CD4+ T cells sorted from blood. Noted subset: CD45RA-negative fraction. The CDR3 here is CADRWGARFF. The CDR3 coding sequence is TGTGCCGACAGATGGGGGGCACGGTTCTTC.